Listed below are T cell receptor beta chains from one sample, sequenced in a study of vaccination and CD4 T cells after COVID-19. TCRdb re-called the PCR reads with MiXCR, one entry per CDR3 protein. This table holds around 27,000 distinct CDR3 sequences, 25% to 30% found once. No antigens are known for them. Sequenced here: CD4+ T cells from blood, cultured in vitro, sampled about 7 months after SARS-CoV-2 vaccination. The receptors here all came from a human donor who had recovered from COVID-19. Both conserved end residues are part of each CDR3. A D gene is named only where the DNA matches it firmly. The listing skips clone size in some rows; elsewhere it reads once, few, many or a size class.

TRBD1	.	TRBV5-4	TRBJ2-7	TGTGCCAGCAGTCTCCCGGGACAGGGGGGCTACGAGCAGTACTTC	CASSLPGQGGYEQYF
.	.	TRBV20-1	TRBJ1-5	TGCAGTGCTAGTTCCGAGGGGCCCCAGCATTTT	CSASSEGPQHF
TRBD2	.	TRBV7-8	TRBJ2-1	TGTGCCAGCAGCTTCCCCTCGGTTAGCGGGGGCTCCTACAATGAGCAGTTCTTC	CASSFPSVSGGSYNEQFF
TRBD1	few	TRBV7-2	TRBJ2-7	TGTGCCAGCAGCTTACTTCAGGGGGTCGAGCAGTACTTC	CASSLLQGVEQYF
TRBD2	hyperexpanded	TRBV20-1	TRBJ2-7	TGCAGTGCTGGACTCCCACTAGCGGACCACTACGAGCAGTACTTC	CSAGLPLADHYEQYF
.	.	TRBV20-1	TRBJ2-6	TGCAGTGCTAGGTTTACAGGGTCACTGTTTGAATATGGGGCCAACGTCCTGACTTTC	CSARFTGSLFEYGANVLTF
.	.	TRBV7-6	TRBJ1-1	TGTGCCAGCAGCGCCATGTGGGGCACTGAAGCTTTCTTT	CASSAMWGTEAFF
.	many	TRBV7-8	TRBJ2-5	TGTGCCAGCAGCCCGACGTGGGGGGAATTAGAGACCCAGTACTTC	CASSPTWGELETQYF
TRBD1	few	TRBV27	TRBJ2-7	TGTGCCAGCAGTTTACAGGGGGCTTACGAGCAGTACTTC	CASSLQGAYEQYF
TRBD2	few	TRBV20-1	TRBJ2-1	TGCAGTGCGAAACGGGGGAGTAGCGGGAGTTTTAATGAGCAGTTCTTC	CSAKRGSSGSFNEQFF
TRBD1	.	TRBV2	TRBJ2-3	TGTGCCAGCAGTGTGGGGACAGGGGATACGCAGTATTTT	CASSVGTGDTQYF
TRBD2	once	TRBV7-3	TRBJ2-1	TGTGCCAGCAGCTATAGCGGGCCCTATAATGAGCAGTTCTTC	CASSYSGPYNEQFF
.	.	TRBV7-9	TRBJ2-7	TGTGCCAGCAGCTCAACGGGACACGGCGGCGACGAGCAGTACTTC	CASSSTGHGGDEQYF
.	.	TRBV27	TRBJ1-5	TGTGCCAGCAGGGAAGAGGGCAGGGGTGACCAGCCCCAGCATTTT	CASREEGRGDQPQHF
TRBD2	.	TRBV27	TRBJ2-2	TGTGCCTCCGGTGGGGGGGTAGGTGTGGGCACCGGGGAGCTGTTTTTT	CASGGGVGVGTGELFF
.	few	TRBV6-1	TRBJ1-2	TGTGCCAGCAGGAGGACAGTTATCTATGGCTACACCTTC	CASRRTVIYGYTF
TRBD1	medium-sized	TRBV7-9	TRBJ1-1	TGTGCCAGCAGCCAGTCCCCCGGGACAGGAAACACTGAAGCTTTCTTT	CASSQSPGTGNTEAFF
.	few	TRBV7-2	TRBJ2-6	TGTGCCAGCAGCTTAGGAGTGGCCACCATCTCTGGGGCCAACGTCCTGACTTTC	CASSLGVATISGANVLTF
.	.	TRBV18	TRBJ2-7	TGTGCCAGCTCACCACCCGCCGCGTCTGACGAGCAGTACTTC	CASSPPAASDEQYF
.	.	TRBV28	TRBJ2-5	TGTGCCAGCAGTTTAAGGGCCCGAGGGTACCAAGAGACCCAGTACTTC	CASSLRARGYQETQYF
.	.	TRBV20-1	TRBJ2-3	TGCAGTGCTAGAGTAAGCGGCGCAGATACGCAGTATTTT	CSARVSGADTQYF
TRBD2	.	TRBV20-1	TRBJ2-3	TGCAGTGCCCCAGCCGCGACTAGCGGCACAGATACGCAGTATTTT	CSAPAATSGTDTQYF
TRBD2	few	TRBV20-1	TRBJ2-2	TGCAGTGCTAGCCCCGGGACTAGCGGGTGGGCCGGGGAGCTGTTTTTT	CSASPGTSGWAGELFF
.	few	TRBV20-1	TRBJ2-7	TGCAGTGCACAGACCTATTCCTTAACCTACGAGCAGTACTTC	CSAQTYSLTYEQYF
.	few	TRBV7-9	TRBJ1-2	TGTGCCAGCAGCTTAGTAGGGCTCTCTTTTGGCTACACCTTC	CASSLVGLSFGYTF
.	.	TRBV29-1	TRBJ2-7	TGCAGCGCGCGACTCCTCCGGGGTCCCCAGCACGAGCAGTACTTC	CSARLLRGPQHEQYF
.	once	TRBV19	TRBJ2-1	TGTGCCAGTAGTATAGACGGGACTCGTGAGCAGTTCTTC	CASSIDGTREQFF
.	few	TRBV19	TRBJ2-7	TGTGCCAGTAGCAAGGGCCAGGACTCCTACGAGCAGTACTTC	CASSKGQDSYEQYF
TRBD1	.	TRBV28	TRBJ1-2	TGTGCCAGCAGTTCGACAGGGCCGAAGAAGTATGGCTACACCTTC	CASSSTGPKKYGYTF